The TCR beta chain described here comes from a study of T cells expressing NK-cell markers. Making the TCR beta cDNA relied on 5'RACE template switching with UMIs. One entry per CDR3 protein, without DNA, is what TCRdb gives after re-calling the 5' RACE reads. Its table lists 250,000 to 300,000 distinct CDR3 sequences. Germline-derived CDR1 and CDR2 are SGHRS and YFSETQ. The CDR3 runs 14 residues. The gene calls are TRBV5-1 and TRBJ1-1; the D call from TCRdb, TRBD1, cannot be confirmed without DNA. This clonotype was sampled from a woman between 18 and 75 years old in good health. Sequencing used blood T cells: a sorted CD56 or NKG2C T cell subset, CD4+ or CD8+ T cells, or bulk PBMC T cells (not recorded which). The CDR3 reads CASSFGGQNSEAFF. Full variable domain (outside the CDR3, taken from reference TRBV5-1 and TRBJ1-1): KAGVTQTPRYLIKTRGQQVTLSCSPISGHRSVSWYQQTPGQGLQFLFEYFSETQRNKGNFPGRFSGRQFSNSRSEMNVSTLELGDSALYLCASSFGGQNSEAFFGQGTRLTVV.